This TCR beta chain was captured in a study of T-cell memory formation after mild COVID-19. Study context: TCR clustering was largely donor specific. Study findings and constraints: Whether day 37 second-wave clones are SARS-CoV-2-specific was not confirmed. Those CD4+ clones that contracted were mainly in CM and EM (CD8+ ones in EMRA).

Germline CDR1 reads SQVTM; CDR2 reads ANQGSEA. This CDR3 contains 12 residues. With constant-segment primers, 5'RACE yielded cDNA libraries of TCR alpha and TCR beta that carried sample barcodes and UMIs. TCRdb re-called the 5' RACE reads through MiXCR, storing one row per CDR3 protein. The table shows 55,000 to 75,000 distinct CDR3 sequences, with 25% to 30% occurring only once. In regard to this clonotype: Its antigen is undetermined. One junction end disagrees with the germline gene, perhaps due to a read error.

This receptor was obtained from a young man who had mild COVID-19 (a few samples of this study predate the infection). Cell type and time point are not known. The sequenced material came from PBMCs or a T cell subset sorted from them (not recorded which). The V and J genes are TRBV29-1 and TRBJ2-1; no definite D call. CDR3 in amino acids: CGVRAPSNEQFF. CDR3 coding DNA: TGCGGCGTTCGGGCCCCGAGCAATGAGCAGTTCTTC.